These 26 T cell receptor beta chains were all obtained from the same sample, sequenced in a study of CD8 T cells in ankylosing spondylitis. These receptors are not linked to any known antigen. Overall study results and limits: One TCR beta motif, made up of under ten highly homologous variants, appeared characteristic of ankylosing spondylitis blood.

MiXCR was run by TCRdb on the 5' RACE reads, yielding one entry per CDR3 protein. The top ten clones hold under 1.2% of a sample with approximately 440,000 distinct CDR3 sequences, 15% to 20% of them seen once. The sequencing input was blood, either unsorted or a sorted T cell fraction (not recorded which). Receptors originate from a male donor with ankylosing spondylitis.

J is TRBJ1-1 and V is TRBV5-1; D is perhaps TRBD1 (5 bases). V was shortened by 2 bases and J by 4 bases, with 12 bases between the two germline ends. Germline V gene lookup returns CDR1 SGHRS and CDR2 YFSETQ. This CDR3 spans 14 amino acids. The CDR3 sequence: CASSFSGEVTEAFF. In DNA, the CDR3 is TGCGCCAGCAGCTTTTCGGGGGAAGTCACTGAAGCTTTCTTT.

The chain uses TRBV19 and TRBJ1-1; the D is unclear. The CDR3 length is 13 residues. Germline V gives CDR1 LNHDA, CDR2 SQIVND (reference sequence). With 4 bases removed from V and 2 bases from J, the gap between germline ends came to 8 bases. The CDR3 coding sequence is TGTGCCAGTAGTACCAAAAGTAACACTGAAGCTTTCTTT. It specifies CASSTKSNTEAFF.

This clonotype was seen only a few times. V and J are TRBV5-1 and TRBJ1-5; D unclear. Germline CDR1 reads SGHRS; CDR2 reads YFSETQ. Deletions cut 0 bases from V and 4 bases from J, with 8 bases between. The CDR3 is made up of 14 amino acids. CDR3 in DNA: TGCGCCAGCAGCTTGGACGGACGAAATCAGCCCCAGCATTTT. Translation gives CASSLDGRNQPQHF.

The table lists this clonotype with a few counts. The chain employs TRBV3-1 and TRBJ2-1; 7 bases fit TRBD2. The CDR3 has 14 residues. The trim removed 4 bases at V and 6 bases at J, leaving 6 bases unmatched. Germline CDR1 and CDR2: LGHDT and YNNKEL (reference sequence). The CDR3 loop is CASSPLGGANEQFF. For the CDR3, the DNA is TGTGCCAGCAGCCCCTTGGGAGGGGCCAATGAGCAGTTCTTC.

The chain carries TRBV5-1 and TRBJ2-1, with 7 bases fitting TRBD2. The CDR3 length is 14 residues. Germline V gene lookup returns CDR1 SGHRS and CDR2 YFSETQ. Unmatched junction bases numbered 8, after V lost 4 bases and J lost 7 bases. The CDR3 sequence: CASSPPGGGNEQFF. The CDR3 region has the DNA TGCGCCAGCAGCCCTCCTGGGGGAGGGAATGAGCAGTTCTTC. The complete variable domain, with remaining parts taken from reference TRBV5-1 and TRBJ2-1, reads KAGVTQTPRYLIKTRGQQVTLSCSPISGHRSVSWYQQTPGQGLQFLFEYFSETQRNKGNFPGRFSGRQFSNSRSEMNVSTLELGDSALYLCASSPPGGGNEQFFGPGTRLTVL.

The chain employs TRBV6-6 and TRBJ2-3, with D possibly matching TRBD1 (6 bases). Trimming stripped 5 bases from V and 6 bases from J, with 12 bases between. CDR1 and CDR2 from the germline V gene are MNHNY and SVGAGI (reference sequence). The CDR3 is made up of 13 amino acids. CDR3 loop: CASSTQGWDTQYF. CDR3 bases: TGTGCCAGCAGTACTCAGGGGTGGGATACGCAGTATTTT.

This clonotype came up many times. The chain uses TRBV20-1 and TRBJ2-5, with D hard to call. Germline assignment: CDR1 DFQATT and CDR2 SNEGSKA (reference sequence). The CDR3 runs to 13 residues. Trimming took 5 bases from V and 1 from J, leaving 11 bases between them. Written as DNA, the CDR3 is TGCAGTGCTCGTAGTAGGAGCCAAGAGACCCAGTACTTC. This encodes CSARSRSQETQYF.

This clonotype was seen only a few times. The genes are TRBV9 and TRBJ2-3; TRBD2 is a possible D gene (6 bases). Between the trimmed V and J ends, which lost 0 bases and 4 bases, there was a span of 9 bases. CDR3 length equals 14 residues. From germline, CDR1 is SGDLS and CDR2 YYNGEE. In DNA, the CDR3 is TGTGCCAGCAGCGTAGCTACGGGGGCAGATACGCAGTATTTT. It yields the protein CASSVATGADTQYF.

The chain couples TRBV2 to TRBJ1-4, with D perhaps TRBD1 (5 bases). From germline, CDR1 is SNHLY and CDR2 FYNNEI. This CDR3 has 15 residues. Trimming took 1 base from V and 9 from J, leaving 15 bases between them. As DNA, the CDR3 is TGTGCCAGCAGTGAAGTCCGGCAGGGACCAAAAAAACTGTTTTTT. This codes for CASSEVRQGPKKLFF. Looking up the rest from reference TRBV2 and TRBJ1-4 gives the full variable domain: EPEVTQTPSHQVTQMGQEVILRCVPISNHLYFYWYRQILGQKVEFLVSFYNNEISEKSEIFDDQFSVERPDGSNFTLKIRSTKLEDSAMYFCASSEVRQGPKKLFFGSGTQLSVL.

Only a few counts were recorded for this clonotype. The chain couples TRBV12-3 or TRBV12-4 to TRBJ2-7; 10 bases map to TRBD1. The CDR3 runs 17 residues. After removal of 4 bases from V and 3 bases from J, the junction contained 12 bases not matched to a gene. The CDR3 DNA reads TGTGCCAGCAGTTCCCCGCGGGACAGGGGCATAGGCTACGAGCAGTACTTC. It yields the protein CASSSPRDRGIGYEQYF.

The chain recombines TRBV6-1 with TRBJ2-1; 8 bases are a match to TRBD1. The junction had 11 bases not matched to a gene; V was cut back by 6 bases and J by 7 bases. Germline V CDR1 and CDR2: MNHNS, SASEGT. The CDR3 is 15 amino acids. Written as DNA, the CDR3 is TGTGCCAGCAGACCCTTCGGGACAGGTTCGAATGAGCAGTTCTTC. This encodes CASRPFGTGSNEQFF.

The rearrangement links TRBV4-1 to TRBJ1-4; TRBD1 agrees at 8 bases. Germline V gene sequence: CDR1 MGHRA, CDR2 YSYEKL. There are 15 residues in the CDR3. The V gene end was trimmed by 1 base and the J gene end by 4 bases; junction bases not matched to a gene: 2. CDR3 DNA sequence: TGCGCCAGCAGCCAAGCGGACAGGGATAATGAAAAACTGTTTTTT. Its protein product is CASSQADRDNEKLFF.

This chain joins TRBV4-1 and TRBJ2-6, with D tentatively TRBD1 or TRBD2 (7 bases each). The germline gives CDR1 MGHRA, CDR2 YSYEKL. The V and J ends lost 3 bases and 0 bases respectively, with 15 bases between them. The CDR3 has 18 amino acids. CDR3 DNA sequence: TGCGCCAGCAGCCAGAATCAGGGGGGGGGCTCTGGGGCCAACGTCCTGACTTTC. Amino acids: CASSQNQGGGSGANVLTF.

CDR3 DNA sequence: TGCGCCAGCAGTGACGGTGAAAAACTGTTTTTT. Its protein is CASSDGEKLFF. This chain uses TRBV10-2 with TRBJ1-4, with D unresolved. This CDR3 has 11 amino acids. CDR1 and CDR2 (germline): WSHSY, SAAADI. Trimming took 3 bases from V and 7 from J, leaving 3 bases between them.

V usage is TRBV5-5 and J usage is TRBJ2-5, with D perhaps matching TRBD1 (5 bases). The CDR3 runs to 13 residues. Deletions cut 3 bases from V and 4 bases from J, with 10 bases between. The germline CDR1 and CDR2 sequences are SGHKS and YYEKEE (reference sequence). Written as DNA, the CDR3 is TGTGCCAGCAGCTCCAGGGTCGGAGAGACCCAGTACTTC. It codes for CASSSRVGETQYF.

This clonotype appeared many times. At one boundary the junction diverges from the germline segment, which might be a read error. This chain joins TRBV7-7 and TRBJ2-5; D unclear. Looked up from germline, CDR1 is SSHAT and CDR2 is FNYEAQ (reference sequence). This CDR3 has 13 residues. This CDR3 reads CASSLGLVETQYF. The CDR3 DNA reads as TGTGCCAGCAGTTTAGGCCTGGTCGAGACCCAGTACTTC.

This clonotype turned up a few times. The gene calls are TRBV18 and TRBJ1-1; D unresolved. From germline, CDR1 is KGHSH and CDR2 LQKENI. This CDR3 spans 13 amino acids. V was shortened by 3 bases and J by 6 bases, with 11 bases between the two germline ends. As DNA, the CDR3 is TGTGCCAGCTCACCGTACACGGCACCTGAAGCTTTCTTT. Protein product: CASSPYTAPEAFF.

This sequence joins TRBV20-1 and TRBJ2-4; D possibly corresponds to TRBD2 (6 bases). This CDR3 is built from 15 residues. Germline-derived CDR1 and CDR2 are DFQATT and SNEGSKA (reference sequence). Between the trimmed V and J ends, which lost 2 bases and 0 bases, there was a span of 11 bases. CDR3 nucleotides: TGCAGTGCTAGAACTAGCCCGATAGCCAAAAACATTCAGTACTTC. Translated, it gives CSARTSPIAKNIQYF.

This clonotype was counted between two and nine times. The rearrangement joins TRBV9 to TRBJ2-3; 7 nucleotides align to TRBD1. CDR1 and CDR2 from the germline V gene are SGDLS and YYNGEE. The trim removed 4 bases at V and 2 bases at J, leaving 7 bases unmatched. This CDR3 has 15 residues. The CDR3 coding sequence is TGTGCCAGCAGCTTAACACAGGGGCACACAGATACGCAGTATTTT. Translating gives CASSLTQGHTDTQYF.

The V and J genes are TRBV20-1 and TRBJ2-7, with a tentative D call TRBD2 (6 bases). Trimming took off 6 bases at V and 6 bases at J, with 18 bases between the two ends. Germline lookup yields CDR1 DFQATT and CDR2 SNEGSKA (reference sequence). The CDR3 is 13 amino acids. CDR3 amino acids: CSASRLGPLEQYF. DNA of the CDR3: TGCAGTGCAAGCAGACTAGGCCCCCTCGAGCAGTACTTC.

This clonotype was counted a few times. The chain uses TRBV6-2 or TRBV6-3 and TRBJ2-3, with TRBD2 matching over 9 bases. CDR3 length: 14 amino acids. CDR1 is MNHEY and CDR2 is SVGEGT in the germline V gene. Trimming removed 6 bases from V and 4 bases from J; junction bases left unmatched: 5. The CDR3 here is CASRGLAGSDTQYF. The CDR3 DNA follows: TGTGCCAGCAGGGGACTAGCAGGGTCAGATACGCAGTATTTT.

In this sample, this clonotype turned up many times. The chain carries TRBV29-1 and TRBJ2-7, with D possibly being TRBD1 (6 bases). V lost 8 bases to trimming and J lost 5 bases, with 16 bases between them. Germline V gene lookup returns CDR1 SQVTM and CDR2 ANQGSEA. The CDR3 contains 12 residues. This chain's CDR3 is CSLDRLSDEQYF. In nucleotides, the CDR3 is TGCAGCCTAGACAGGTTATCCGACGAGCAGTACTTC.

This clonotype was counted only a few times. J is TRBJ1-2 and V is TRBV5-6; D ambiguous. This CDR3 has 14 amino acids. V lost 1 base, J lost 11 bases, and 18 bases lay in between. CDR1 is SGHDT and CDR2 is YYEEEE in the germline V gene. This chain's CDR3 is CASSLQTLGGRYTF. CDR3 in DNA: TGTGCCAGCAGCTTGCAGACGTTAGGTGGAAGATACACCTTC.

This clonotype appeared a few times. This chain connects TRBV5-1 to TRBJ2-7, with D tentatively TRBD1 (6 bases). Trimming shortened V by 0 bases and J by 0 bases, and 13 bases separated the two germline ends. This CDR3 region has 16 residues. The germline V gene encodes CDR1 SGHRS and CDR2 YFSETQ. The CDR3 is CASSLAQGRTSYEQYF. The CDR3 bases are TGCGCCAGCAGCTTGGCGCAGGGGCGGACCTCCTACGAGCAGTACTTC.

This clonotype was seen a handful of times. This rearrangement joins TRBV7-2 to TRBJ2-5; D call uncertain. Trimming shortened V by 1 base and J by 4 bases, and 16 bases separated the two germline ends. This CDR3 is built from 16 residues. Germline loops: CDR1 SGHTA, CDR2 FQGNSA. The CDR3 here is CASSLGDTFGRETQYF. Written as DNA, the CDR3 is TGTGCCAGCAGCTTAGGTGACACCTTCGGACGAGAGACCCAGTACTTC.

This clonotype was seen only a few times. J is TRBJ2-5 and V is TRBV7-8, with no clear D. The germline gives CDR1 SGHVS, CDR2 FQNEAQ. Deletions cut 0 bases from V and 14 bases from J, with 13 bases between. The CDR3 totals 12 residues. This chain's CDR3 is CASSLAASDPYF. CDR3 nucleotide sequence: TGTGCCAGCAGCTTAGCGGCATCCGACCCCTACTTC.